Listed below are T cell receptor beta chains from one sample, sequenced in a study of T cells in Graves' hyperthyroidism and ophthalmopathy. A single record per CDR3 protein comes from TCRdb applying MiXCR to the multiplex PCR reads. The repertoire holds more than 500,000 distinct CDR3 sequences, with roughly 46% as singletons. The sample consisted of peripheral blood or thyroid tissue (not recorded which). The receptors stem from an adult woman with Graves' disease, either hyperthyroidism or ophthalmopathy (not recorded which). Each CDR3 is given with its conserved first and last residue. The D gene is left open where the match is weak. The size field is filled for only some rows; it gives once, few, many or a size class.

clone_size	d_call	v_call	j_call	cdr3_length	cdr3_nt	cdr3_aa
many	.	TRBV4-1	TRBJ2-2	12	TGCGCCAGCAGCCACCTCTCCCGGGAGCTGTTTTTT	CASSHLSRELFF
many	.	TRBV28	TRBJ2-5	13	TGTGCCAGCCGGTCCCCTTGGCAAGAGACCCAGTACTTC	CASRSPWQETQYF
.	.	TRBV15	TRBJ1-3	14	TGTGCCACCAGCAAACCAGGGGACGGAAACACCATATATTTT	CATSKPGDGNTIYF
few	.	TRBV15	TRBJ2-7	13	TGTGCCACCAGCAGGGAGGGGGCCTACGAGCAGTACTTC	CATSREGAYEQYF
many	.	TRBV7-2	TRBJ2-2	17	TGTGCCAGCAGCTTAGCCCCGGGGCCCTACGGAACCGGGGAGCTGTTTTTT	CASSLAPGPYGTGELFF
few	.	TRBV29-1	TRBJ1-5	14	TGCAGCGCGAGGACTGGACAGTCCAATCAGCCCCAGCATTTT	CSARTGQSNQPQHF
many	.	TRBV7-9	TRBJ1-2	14	TGTGCCAGCAGCTTAGCGGGGCGGAACTATGGCTACACCTTC	CASSLAGRNYGYTF
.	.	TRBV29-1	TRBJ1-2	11	TGCAGCGTTGACGGGGACTATGGCTACACCTTC	CSVDGDYGYTF
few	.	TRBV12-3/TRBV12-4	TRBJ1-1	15	TGTGCCAGCAGTTCCTCCCTTACGGGGAACACTGAAGCTTTCTTT	CASSSSLTGNTEAFF
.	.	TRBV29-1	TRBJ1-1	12	TGCAGCGCCGCTTGGGGCCTCGGTGAAGCTTTCTTT	CSAAWGLGEAFF
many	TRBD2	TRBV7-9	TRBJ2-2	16	TGTGCCAGCAGCTTAGCACTAGCGGGCTACACCGGGGAGCTGTTTTTT	CASSLALAGYTGELFF
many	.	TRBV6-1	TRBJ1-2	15	TGTGCCAGCAGAGAGAATGGAGGCAGTAACTATGGCTACACCTTC	CASRENGGSNYGYTF
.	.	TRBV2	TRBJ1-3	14	TGTGCCAGCAGCCTACAAGGGAATGGCTGCACCATATATTTT	CASSLQGNGCTIYF
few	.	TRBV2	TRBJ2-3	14	TGTGCCACGACTCGGGACTTGTCGGTGGATACGCAGTATTTT	CATTRDLSVDTQYF
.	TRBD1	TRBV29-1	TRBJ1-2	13	TGCAGCGTTCGTCCCGGGACAGGGTTTGGCTACACCTTC	CSVRPGTGFGYTF
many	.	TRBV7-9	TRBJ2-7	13	TGTGCCAGCAGCTCCGGACGGACGTACGAGCAGTACTTC	CASSSGRTYEQYF
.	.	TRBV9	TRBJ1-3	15	TGTGCCAGCAGCAAAGCTGGCCACTCTGGAAACACCATATATTTT	CASSKAGHSGNTIYF
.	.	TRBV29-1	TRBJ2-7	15	TGCAGCGTTAAAGGGGGTGCCTCCTACGGGGACGAGCAGTACTTC	CSVKGGASYGDEQYF
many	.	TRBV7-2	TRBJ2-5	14	TGTGCCAGCAGCTTAGACCCTAGCGAAGAGACCCAGTACTTC	CASSLDPSEETQYF
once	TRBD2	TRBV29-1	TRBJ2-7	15	TGCAGCGTGGGCCGAGGTAGCGGGATTGACTACGAGCAGTACTTC	CSVGRGSGIDYEQYF
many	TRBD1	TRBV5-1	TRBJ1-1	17	TGCGCCAGCAGAGCGATTTACAGGGGACGTCGGAGCACTGAAGCTTTCTTT	CASRAIYRGRRSTEAFF
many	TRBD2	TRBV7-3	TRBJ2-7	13	TGTGCCAGCAGCTTAACGCGGGGGAAGGAGCAGTACTTC	CASSLTRGKEQYF
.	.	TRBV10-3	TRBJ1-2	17	TGTGCCATCAGTGAGGCCGCGACAGTCTGGCCTAACTATGGCTACACCTTC	CAISEAATVWPNYGYTF
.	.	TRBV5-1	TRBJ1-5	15	TGCGCCAGCAGCTTGGTGGGAGGGGACAATCAGCCCCAGCATTTT	CASSLVGGDNQPQHF